This passage covers 29 T cell receptor beta chains from one sample sequenced in a study of T cell responses to AZD1222 COVID-19 vaccine. Some clones are missing from TCRdb's copy, which holds only in-frame ones; the method was immunoSEQ multiplex PCR. The repertoire holds 80,000 to 100,000 clones, with about 91% as singletons. The source material was peripheral blood, sampled on day 0 of MenACWY control vaccination. The receptors come from an adult in good health.

The chain uses TRBV3-1 (or the pseudogene TRBV3-2) and TRBJ1-4, with D possibly TRBD1 on 5 matching bases. The V end was cut by 0 bases, the J end by 8 bases, with 13 bases between. The CDR3 covers 15 residues. Per germline, CDR1 LGHDT and CDR2 YNNKEL (reference sequence). The CDR3 DNA follows: TGTGCCAGCAGCCAAGATCGGCAGGGTTACGAAAAACTGTTTTTT. This translates into CASSQDRQGYEKLFF.

This clone was seen only a few times. The J gene is TRBJ1-2, the V gene TRBV19; 9 bases map to TRBD1. The CDR3 spans 14 residues. J was trimmed by 4 bases and V by 7 bases; bases with no gene match: 7. Germline values: CDR1 LNHDA, CDR2 SQIVND (reference sequence). CDR3 region: CASTLDRGAYGYTF. The CDR3 nucleotides read TGTGCCAGTACCCTTGACAGGGGGGCCTATGGCTACACCTTC. Together with reference TRBV19 and TRBJ1-2, the CDR3 gives the full variable domain: DGGITQSPKYLFRKEGQNVTLSCEQNLNHDAMYWYRQDPGQGLRLIYYSQIVNDFQKGDIAEGYSVSREKKESFPLTVTSAQKNPTAFYLCASTLDRGAYGYTFGSGTRLTVV.

The V call is TRBV6-1, the J call TRBJ1-5; D is uncertain. Germline V gene data show CDR1 as MNHNS and CDR2 as SASEGT. There are 16 residues in the CDR3. Deletions cut 1 base from V and 4 bases from J, with 14 bases between. CDR3 protein: CASSEEGGSLNQPQHF. CDR3 DNA: TGTGCCAGCAGTGAAGAGGGTGGCAGCCTAAATCAGCCCCAGCATTTT.

This chain links TRBV7-2 with TRBJ2-1; D perhaps matches TRBD2 (8 bases). Trimming took 5 bases from V and 12 from J, leaving 20 bases between them. Germline loops: CDR1 SGHTA, CDR2 FQGNSA. The CDR3 length is 14 residues. The CDR3 nucleotides are TGTGCCAGCAGCCTAGGGACTAGGGGGCGGGGGCAGTTCTTC. It encodes CASSLGTRGRGQFF.

This rearrangement joins TRBV6-2 or TRBV6-3 to TRBJ2-3; 10 bases map to TRBD2. The ends lost 0 bases at V and 4 bases at J; junction bases unmatched: 4. The CDR3 totals 16 residues. Germline values: CDR1 MNHEY, CDR2 SVGEGT. The CDR3 protein is CASSYSIAGGADTQYF. The CDR3 DNA reads as TGTGCCAGCAGTTACTCGATAGCGGGGGGAGCAGATACGCAGTATTTT.

V gene TRBV3-1 (or the pseudogene TRBV3-2) combines with J gene TRBJ2-7, with TRBD1 as a possible D gene (5 bases). Trimming took 1 base from V and 4 from J, leaving 14 bases between them. The CDR3 sequence is 15 residues long. Germline V gives CDR1 LGHDT, CDR2 YNNKEL (reference sequence). CDR3 residues: CASSQAQGARYEQYF. CDR3 nucleotide sequence: TGTGCCAGCAGCCAAGCCCAAGGGGCGAGGTACGAGCAGTACTTC.

The rearrangement uses TRBV5-4 and TRBJ1-2, with D unresolved. The CDR3 contains 15 residues. Looked up from germline, CDR1 is SGHNT and CDR2 is YYREEE (reference sequence). V lost 0 bases and J lost 6, with 15 bases in between. The CDR3 is CASSLEGRGSDGYTF. The DNA of the CDR3 is TGTGCCAGCAGCTTGGAAGGGCGGGGTTCTGATGGCTACACCTTC.

J is TRBJ2-5 and V is TRBV4-3; D remains ambiguous. V was shortened by 0 bases and J by 0 bases, with 11 bases between the two germline ends. CDR3 length equals 16 residues. Looked up from germline, CDR1 is LGHNA and CDR2 is YSLEER. CDR3 amino acids: CASSQDLGWDQETQYF. CDR3 coding DNA: TGCGCCAGCAGCCAAGATTTGGGCTGGGACCAAGAGACCCAGTACTTC.

The genes are TRBV3-1 (or the pseudogene TRBV3-2) and TRBJ1-2; D is uncertain. The CDR3 loop spans 15 amino acids. V was trimmed by 0 bases and J by 5 bases, leaving 13 bases between them. CDR1 is LGHDT and CDR2 is YNNKEL in the germline V gene (reference sequence). CDR3 in DNA: TGTGCCAGCAGCCAAGATCTTGGGGTATTGTATGGCTACACCTTC. This sequence encodes CASSQDLGVLYGYTF.

The chain is built from TRBV4-3 and TRBJ2-2; D is perhaps TRBD2 (6 bases). Germline CDR1 is LGHNA and CDR2 is YSLEER. The length of the CDR3 is 16 residues. Trimming took 1 base from V and 4 from J, leaving 13 bases between them. CDR3 loop: CASSQVSSAGTGELFF. CDR3 nucleotides: TGCGCCAGCAGCCAAGTTTCTAGCGCCGGCACCGGGGAGCTGTTTTTT.

There are a few counts of this clone. This rearrangement joins TRBV9 to TRBJ1-6; maybe TRBD1 (5 bases). The germline gives CDR1 SGDLS, CDR2 YYNGEE. V was pared by 4 bases and J by 5 bases, with 19 bases between. The CDR3 has 17 amino acids. In DNA form, the CDR3 reads TGTGCCAGCAGCATTCTTGATGGGAGGGGTGATAATTCACCCCTCCACTTT. Amino acids: CASSILDGRGDNSPLHF.

The rearrangement joins TRBV5-8 to TRBJ1-5; TRBD1 matches 9 bases. The CDR3 contains 17 residues. Trimming removed 1 base from V and 5 bases from J; junction bases left unmatched: 10. Germline V gene data show CDR1 as SGHTS and CDR2 as YDEGEE. The CDR3 is CASSLMQGTGQYQPQHF. Written as DNA, the CDR3 is TGTGCCAGCAGCTTGATGCAGGGGACAGGGCAGTATCAGCCCCAGCATTTT.

In its sample, this clone was seen once. The rearrangement links TRBV30 to TRBJ1-2; a possible D gene is TRBD1 (5 bases). V dropped 8 bases and J dropped 2 bases, with 12 bases sitting between them. The CDR3 is made up of 12 amino acids. CDR1 is GTSNPN, CDR2 SVGIG, per germline (reference sequence). The DNA for the CDR3 is TGTGCCGGGGGAGGATTAAACTATGGCTACACCTTC. Its protein is CAGGGLNYGYTF.

This sequence joins TRBV13 and TRBJ1-1; D is ambiguous. Per germline, CDR1 PRHDT and CDR2 FYEKMQ (reference sequence). This CDR3 has 15 residues. V was clipped by 5 bases and J by 0 bases, with 13 bases between them. The CDR3 loop reads CASSINSYMNTEAFF. The CDR3 bases are TGTGCCAGCAGCATAAATTCTTACATGAACACTGAAGCTTTCTTT.

V and J are TRBV19 and TRBJ1-5; the D gene is possibly TRBD1 (6 bases). Per the germline V gene, CDR1 is LNHDA and CDR2 is SQIVND (reference sequence). This CDR3 region has 16 residues. The V end was cut by 6 bases, the J end by 2 bases, with 17 bases between. CDR3 loop: CASSLSGGGGNQPQHF. CDR3 coding DNA: TGTGCCAGTAGCCTCTCGGGGGGCGGCGGCAATCAGCCCCAGCATTTT.

The chain links TRBV6-5 to TRBJ2-2; 12 bases match TRBD2. V was pared by 10 bases and J by 6 bases, with 9 bases of the junction left unmatched. The CDR3 extends over 15 amino acids. The V gene's germline CDR1 is MNHEY and CDR2 SVGAGI. The CDR3: CATERTSGAPGELFF. DNA of the CDR3: TGTGCCACCGAACGGACTAGCGGGGCACCCGGGGAGCTGTTTTTT.

V usage is TRBV28 and J usage is TRBJ1-5, with a weak D call TRBD1 (6 bases). The CDR3 is 17 amino acids. Germline V gives CDR1 MDHEN, CDR2 SYDVKM. Trimming removed 3 bases at V and 0 bases at J, with 15 bases between. The DNA of the CDR3 is TGTGCCAGCAGTTTCCGCCCAGGGGAATATAGCAATCAGCCCCAGCATTTT. Translation gives CASSFRPGEYSNQPQHF.

The chain joins TRBV3-1 (or the pseudogene TRBV3-2) to TRBJ1-6; 7 nucleotides align to TRBD1. Germline V gives CDR1 LGHDT, CDR2 YNNKEL (reference sequence). V gave up 4 bases and J gave up 2 bases; unmatched junction bases: 2. The CDR3 runs 15 residues. The CDR3 is CASSLQGPYNSPLHF. CDR3 DNA: TGTGCCAGCAGCCTACAGGGGCCCTATAATTCACCCCTCCACTTT.

The table lists this clone with a few counts. V usage is TRBV19 and J usage is TRBJ2-3, with D possibly being TRBD1 (5 bases). The CDR3 has 14 residues. Trimming took 4 bases from V and 6 from J, leaving 14 bases between them. Looked up from germline, CDR1 is LNHDA and CDR2 is SQIVND (reference sequence). The CDR3 reads CASSSRQGLDTQYF. CDR3 DNA sequence: TGTGCCAGTAGTAGTCGTCAGGGCCTGGATACGCAGTATTTT.

The chain recombines TRBV7-9 with TRBJ1-2; 9 nucleotides match TRBD1. The germline gives CDR1 SEHNR, CDR2 FQNEAQ (reference sequence). V trimming: 5 bases; J trimming: 3 bases; junction bases outside the gene matches: 4. The CDR3 covers 14 residues. In DNA form, the CDR3 reads TGTGCCAGCAGCCAGAGGACAGGGGACTATGGCTACACCTTC. It translates to CASSQRTGDYGYTF.

This clone was seen only once. The V gene is TRBV19, the J gene TRBJ2-3; possible D gene TRBD2, 6 bases. The length of the CDR3 is 16 residues. Germline CDR1 LNHDA, CDR2 SQIVND (reference sequence). Trimming left V 1 base short and J 3 bases short, with 14 bases between. This chain's CDR3 is CASSIATAGRTDTQYF. The CDR3 coding sequence is TGTGCCAGTAGTATAGCGACGGCAGGGAGGACAGATACGCAGTATTTT.

The CDR3 here is CASSQRGAGSNQPQHF. For the CDR3, the DNA is TGTGCCAGCAGCCAAAGGGGGGCAGGTAGCAATCAGCCCCAGCATTTT. V gene TRBV3-1 (or the pseudogene TRBV3-2) combines with J gene TRBJ1-5, with D possibly being TRBD1 (6 bases). The CDR3 runs to 16 residues. From germline, CDR1 is LGHDT and CDR2 YNNKEL (reference sequence). Trimming left V 2 bases short and J 0 bases short, with 11 bases between.

This clone was picked up one time. The J gene is TRBJ2-5, the V gene TRBV4-1; TRBD2 matches at 8 bases. V shed 1 base and J 5 bases; nucleotides not matched to a gene: 12. This CDR3 spans 17 amino acids. The germline CDR1 and CDR2 sequences are MGHRA and YSYEKL. This CDR3 reads CASSQVEPTSVGETQYF. For the CDR3, the DNA is TGCGCCAGCAGCCAAGTTGAGCCGACTAGCGTAGGGGAGACCCAGTACTTC.

The chain couples TRBV28 to TRBJ1-2; D perhaps matches TRBD1 (6 bases). The CDR3 is made up of 15 amino acids. The germline CDR1 and CDR2 sequences are MDHEN and SYDVKM. Deletions cut 6 bases from V and 0 bases from J, with 14 bases between. CDR3 DNA sequence: TGTGCCAGCAGGGGTGGGACACCACCTAACTATGGCTACACCTTC. Its protein is CASRGGTPPNYGYTF.

This sequence joins TRBV5-1 and TRBJ1-6; no definite D call. The CDR3 totals 16 residues. Per the germline V gene, CDR1 is SGHRS and CDR2 is YFSETQ. Trimming took 0 bases from V and 0 from J, leaving 7 bases between them. The CDR3 reads CASSLVESSYNSPLHF. The CDR3 DNA is TGCGCCAGCAGCTTGGTCGAGAGCTCCTATAATTCACCCCTCCACTTT. The full variable domain, rest sourced from reference TRBV5-1 and TRBJ1-6, is KAGVTQTPRYLIKTRGQQVTLSCSPISGHRSVSWYQQTPGQGLQFLFEYFSETQRNKGNFPGRFSGRQFSNSRSEMNVSTLELGDSALYLCASSLVESSYNSPLHFGNGTRLTVT.

For the CDR3, the DNA is TGTGCCAGCTATGGGGGACAGGGAGGCGCTGAAGCTTTCTTT. The encoded protein is CASYGGQGGAEAFF. V and J are TRBV27 and TRBJ1-1; 9 bases align to TRBD1. The trim removed 8 bases at V and 6 bases at J, leaving 10 bases unmatched. Germline V gives CDR1 MNHEY, CDR2 SMNVEV (reference sequence). The CDR3 length is 14 residues.

The chain recombines TRBV2 with TRBJ1-6; weak D call: TRBD1 (6 bases). Germline lookup yields CDR1 SNHLY and CDR2 FYNNEI. V lost 4 bases, J lost 6 bases, and 10 bases lay in between. The CDR3 covers 14 residues. CDR3 sequence: CASSAVRGNSPLHF. CDR3 sequence (DNA): TGTGCCAGCAGTGCCGTCAGGGGTAATTCACCCCTCCACTTT.

The chain employs TRBV6-5 and TRBJ1-1; weak D call: TRBD1 (5 bases). Germline CDR1 MNHEY, CDR2 SVGAGI. The CDR3 totals 14 residues. V was clipped by 6 bases and J by 4 bases, with 15 bases between them. The CDR3, as DNA: TGTGCCAGCAGCCAACCCCCGGGGGTCACTGAAGCTTTCTTT. It specifies CASSQPPGVTEAFF.

V usage is TRBV15 and J usage is TRBJ1-2, with D perhaps TRBD1 (5 bases). CDR3 length: 17 residues. Germline-derived CDR1 and CDR2 are LNHNV and YYDKDF (reference sequence). V was cut by 3 bases and J by 0 bases, with 17 bases left in between. For the CDR3, the DNA is TGTGCCACCAGCAGGATGCTCGGGGACCAAGCTAACTATGGCTACACCTTC. This encodes CATSRMLGDQANYGYTF.